These 26 T cell receptor beta chains were all obtained from the same sample, sequenced in a study of shared clonotypes between healthy human individuals. The protocol was immunoSEQ multiplex PCR, while the TCRdb copy is restricted to in-frame clones and leaves out a portion. The data contain about 460,000 clones, 70% to 80% of them singletons. The specimen sequenced was PBMCs. Receptors were obtained from a woman aged 40 to 50 in good health. Some clones in this sample may be carry-over from other donors' samples.

V gene TRBV30 combines with J gene TRBJ1-5; D remains ambiguous. V was trimmed by 5 bases and J by 5 bases, leaving 10 bases between them. Germline loops: CDR1 GTSNPN, CDR2 SVGIG (reference sequence). CDR3 length: 12 residues. The chain's CDR3 is CAWDSRDQPQHF. The CDR3 bases are TGTGCCTGGGATTCGAGGGATCAGCCCCAGCATTTT.

The chain carries TRBV7-3 and TRBJ2-3, with 7 positions matching TRBD2. Germline V gives CDR1 SGHTA, CDR2 FQGTGA. The CDR3 runs to 16 residues. Trimming took 0 bases from V and 1 from J; bases not matched to a gene: 4. The CDR3 DNA reads as TGTGCCAGCAGCTTAACAGTTGCGGGAGGCACAGATACGCAGTATTTT. It specifies CASSLTVAGGTDTQYF.

The chain employs TRBV7-8 and TRBJ1-2; the D gene is possibly TRBD1 (5 bases). From germline, CDR1 is SGHVS and CDR2 FQNEAQ. Trimming shortened V by 4 bases and J by 5 bases, and 14 bases separated the two germline ends. The CDR3 has 14 residues. In DNA, the CDR3 is TGTGCCAGCAGCTCATTGGGACTGACTTATGGCTACACCTTC. Translating it yields CASSSLGLTYGYTF.

The chain combines TRBV27 with TRBJ2-1, with 7 bases identical to TRBD1. The germline V gene encodes CDR1 MNHEY and CDR2 SMNVEV (reference sequence). V trimming: 6 bases; J trimming: 2 bases; junction bases outside the gene matches: 7. This CDR3 contains 15 residues. The CDR3: CASRNRGTTYNEQFF. CDR3 nucleotide sequence: TGTGCCAGCAGAAACAGGGGAACGACCTACAATGAGCAGTTCTTC.

The chain recombines TRBV15 with TRBJ2-1; TRBD2 matches at 13 bases. V lost 0 bases and J lost 4; bases outside the gene matches: 6. CDR3 length: 18 residues. Germline assignment: CDR1 LNHNV and CDR2 YYDKDF (reference sequence). CDR3 sequence: CATSREGTSGALYNEQFF. The CDR3 DNA sequence: TGTGCCACCAGCAGAGAAGGGACTAGCGGGGCTCTTTACAATGAGCAGTTCTTC.

Worth noting for this clone: Being one base from a much bigger clone, this may be a read error. V gene TRBV18 combines with J gene TRBJ1-1, with D uncertain. With 5 bases removed from V and 0 bases from J, the gap between germline ends came to 7 bases. Per the germline V gene, CDR1 is KGHSH and CDR2 is LQKENI. The CDR3 is made up of 13 amino acids. In DNA, the CDR3 is TGTGCCAGCTCAACCATTATGAACACTGAAGCTTTCTTT. This encodes CASSTIMNTEAFF.

The chain has TRBV4-1 and TRBJ1-2; 12 nucleotides align to TRBD1. V lost 5 bases and J lost 2; bases outside the gene matches: 9. Germline V lookup: CDR1 MGHRA, CDR2 YSYEKL. The CDR3 consists of 17 residues. The CDR3 protein is CASSIRDRGPENYGYTF. The DNA of the CDR3 is TGCGCCAGCAGCATCCGGGACAGGGGGCCCGAAAACTATGGCTACACCTTC.

The rearrangement uses TRBV29-1 and TRBJ2-3, with 8 positions matching TRBD2. Trimming at V came to 4 bases and at J to 2 bases, leaving 8 bases not matched to a gene. Germline V lookup: CDR1 SQVTM, CDR2 ANQGSEA. This CDR3 has 15 amino acids. The CDR3 protein is CSVGEIAGFTDTQYF. For the CDR3, the DNA is TGCAGCGTTGGGGAGATAGCGGGATTCACAGATACGCAGTATTTT.

The rearrangement uses TRBV4-1 and TRBJ2-5; 9 positions match TRBD2. This CDR3 region has 15 residues. Germline V gene data show CDR1 as MGHRA and CDR2 as YSYEKL. The V segment lost 0 bases and the J segment 6 bases; nucleotides outside the gene matches: 5. Here the CDR3 reads CASSQEAGGPQTQYF. Here the CDR3 DNA reads TGCGCCAGCAGCCAAGAGGCGGGAGGGCCTCAGACCCAGTACTTC.

In DNA form, the CDR3 reads TGCGCCAGCAGCTTGGGACAGGGTCGGGGAACTAATGAAAAACTGTTTTTT. Its translation: CASSLGQGRGTNEKLFF. V is TRBV5-1 and J is TRBJ1-4; 7 positions agree with TRBD1. Germline V gene sequence: CDR1 SGHRS, CDR2 YFSETQ. This CDR3 is built from 17 residues. Trimming cost V 0 bases and J 1 base; bases outside gene matches: 6.

The V gene is TRBV5-1, the J gene TRBJ2-5; the D is unclear. The length of the CDR3 is 15 residues. The germline V gene has CDR1 SGHRS and CDR2 YFSETQ. The V end was cut by 3 bases, the J end by 3 bases, with 15 bases between. The chain's CDR3 is CASSSNPGREETQYF. The DNA of the CDR3 is TGCGCCAGCAGCTCGAACCCCGGACGGGAAGAGACCCAGTACTTC.

Of note for this clone: It is likely a read error: a sequence one base away is far more abundant. V gene TRBV30 combines with J gene TRBJ1-1; unclear D gene. V dropped 4 bases and J dropped 4 bases, with 13 bases sitting between them. The germline V gene has CDR1 GTSNPN and CDR2 SVGIG (reference sequence). This CDR3 has 13 residues. The CDR3: CAWTTSAGTEAFF. The DNA of the CDR3 is TGTGCCTGGACTACAAGCGCGGGCACTGAAGCTTTCTTT.

Only a few counts were recorded for this clone. A much larger clone sits a single nucleotide away, making a read error possible. This chain uses TRBV5-1 with TRBJ2-7; TRBD2 agrees at 9 bases. The junction had 7 bases not matched to a gene; V was cut back by 4 bases and J by 2 bases. There are 15 residues in the CDR3. Germline assignment: CDR1 SGHRS and CDR2 YFSETQ. The CDR3 spells CASSVQREDPYEQYF. CDR3 sequence (DNA): TGCGCCAGCAGCGTCCAGCGGGAGGACCCCTACGAGCAGTACTTC.

This sequence joins TRBV5-8 and TRBJ2-5; D perhaps matches TRBD2 (5 bases). The CDR3 extends over 16 amino acids. V shed 2 bases and J shed 3 bases, with 17 bases lying between them. CDR1 is SGHTS and CDR2 is YDEGEE in the germline V gene. CDR3: CASSFYYLSGEETQYF. The CDR3 region has the DNA TGTGCCAGCAGCTTCTATTACTTGAGCGGCGAAGAGACCCAGTACTTC.

The chain is built from TRBV7-9 and TRBJ1-4, with D maybe TRBD1 (6 bases). There are 16 residues in the CDR3. V was pared by 0 bases and J by 2 bases, with 10 bases between. Germline V CDR1 and CDR2: SEHNR, FQNEAQ (reference sequence). The CDR3 region has the DNA TGTGCCAGCAGCTTAGCCCAGGGGAGGACTAATGAAAAACTGTTTTTT. Amino acid sequence: CASSLAQGRTNEKLFF. The full variable domain, completed using reference TRBV7-9 and TRBJ1-4, is DTGVSQNPRHKITKRGQNVTFRCDPISEHNRLYWYRQTLGQGPEFLTYFQNEAQLEKSRLLSDRFSAERPKGSFSTLEIQRTEQGDSAMYLCASSLAQGRTNEKLFFGSGTQLSVL.

About this clone: A far bigger clonotype differs at one base, so this is likely a read error. Likely a read error: the CDR3 ends without its conserved phenylalanine or tryptophan. The rearrangement uses TRBV4-2 and TRBJ2-3; TRBD2 matches 8 bases. This CDR3 has 17 amino acids. From germline, CDR1 is LGHNA and CDR2 YNFKEQ. V lost 6 bases to trimming and J lost 2 bases; unmatched junction nucleotides: 13. The CDR3 reads CASSRALSGINTDTQYS. The CDR3 region has the DNA TGTGCCAGCAGTCGAGCCCTTAGCGGGATAAACACAGATACGCAGTATTCT.

With respect to this clone: The identical CDR3 is also encoded by other nucleotide sequences in the sample. The V gene is TRBV30, the J gene TRBJ2-5; no definite D call. The J call may be in error: the DNA end matches TRBJ2-7 better. CDR3 length equals 11 residues. Germline V gene data show CDR1 as GTSNPN and CDR2 as SVGIG (reference sequence). The CDR3 DNA reads as TGTGCCTGGAGTCGGAATTACGAGCAGTACTTC. Protein: CAWSRNYEQYF.

This chain joins TRBV4-2 and TRBJ2-7; 8 bases map to TRBD2. V was pared by 0 bases and J by 6 bases, with 4 bases of the junction left unmatched. Per the germline V gene, CDR1 is LGHNA and CDR2 is YNFKEQ. This CDR3 has 14 residues. DNA for the CDR3: TGTGCCAGCAGCCAAGATGCCGCGGGAGGCGAGCAGTACTTC. The encoded protein is CASSQDAAGGEQYF.

The chain couples TRBV4-2 to TRBJ1-5; D unclear. CDR3 length: 17 residues. The ends were cut back, 0 bases at V and 0 bases at J, with 12 bases in the middle. Germline CDR1 reads LGHNA; CDR2 reads YNFKEQ. CDR3 DNA sequence: TGTGCCAGCAGCCAAGATCAATGGCAACCTAGCAATCAGCCCCAGCATTTT. Protein sequence: CASSQDQWQPSNQPQHF.

The rearrangement joins TRBV5-1 to TRBJ1-2, with D unresolved. The CDR3 is 14 amino acids. The V end lost 5 bases, the J end lost 2 bases, and 13 bases lay between the germline ends. Germline V gives CDR1 SGHRS, CDR2 YFSETQ. CDR3 in DNA: TGCGCCAGCAGAAAGGACGCACAGAACTATGGCTACACCTTC. It yields the protein CASRKDAQNYGYTF.

This clone has more than one count but fewer than ten. The chain links TRBV7-2 to TRBJ2-7, with 7 bases matching TRBD2. V lost 2 bases and J lost 1; bases outside the gene matches: 8. The CDR3 runs to 16 residues. Looked up from germline, CDR1 is SGHTA and CDR2 is FQGNSA. The CDR3 nucleotides are TGTGCCAGCAGCTTATTGGCGGGAGTGGGATCCTACGAGCAGTACTTC. This sequence encodes CASSLLAGVGSYEQYF.

The V call is TRBV30, the J call TRBJ2-1; 13 nucleotides align to TRBD2. Germline-derived CDR1 and CDR2 are GTSNPN and SVGIG (reference sequence). This CDR3 is built from 14 residues. The ends lost 3 bases at V and 12 bases at J; junction bases unmatched: 8. CDR3 sequence (DNA): TGTGCCTGGAGGAGACTAGCGGGAGGTGGGTCGCAGTTCTTC. This translates into CAWRRLAGGGSQFF.

Worth noting for this clone: This sample includes further DNA sequences coding for the same CDR3. V and J are TRBV28 and TRBJ2-5; D possibly corresponds to TRBD2 (5 bases). The CDR3 length is 14 residues. The V end was cut by 7 bases, the J end by 2 bases, with 14 bases between. Germline values: CDR1 MDHEN, CDR2 SYDVKM. CDR3 sequence: CASTPAGGQETQYF. The CDR3 coding sequence is TGTGCCAGCACGCCAGCAGGAGGACAAGAGACCCAGTACTTC. The full variable domain, its missing parts supplied by reference TRBV28 and TRBJ2-5, is DVKVTQSSRYLVKRTGEKVFLECVQDMDHENMFWYRQDPGLGLRLIYFSYDVKMKEKGDIPEGYSVSREKKERFSLILESASTNQTSMYLCASTPAGGQETQYFGPGTRLLVL.

This chain joins TRBV30 and TRBJ2-7; weak D call: TRBD2 (6 bases). This CDR3 is built from 14 residues. CDR1 is GTSNPN and CDR2 is SVGIG in the germline V gene (reference sequence). The ends were cut back, 1 base at V and 4 bases at J, with 14 bases in the middle. CDR3 in DNA: TGTGCCTGGAGTGGAGGAGGGTTGACGTACGAGCAGTACTTC. Its translation: CAWSGGGLTYEQYF. Looking up the rest from reference TRBV30 and TRBJ2-7 gives the full variable domain: SQTIHQWPATLVQPVGSPLSLECTVEGTSNPNLYWYRQAAGRGLQLLFYSVGIGQISSEVPQNLSASRPQDRQFILSSKKLLLSDSGFYLCAWSGGGLTYEQYFGPGTRLTVT.

The chain couples TRBV5-6 to TRBJ1-3; no reliable D call. Trimming left V 0 bases short and J 0 bases short, with 10 bases between. CDR3 size: 16 residues. The germline V gene encodes CDR1 SGHDT and CDR2 YYEEEE. The CDR3 DNA sequence: TGTGCCAGCAGCTTGGGGCTCAGTTTCTCTGGAAACACCATATATTTT. This translates into CASSLGLSFSGNTIYF.

The rearrangement uses TRBV7-2 and TRBJ2-3, with 8 bases fitting TRBD2. V lost 5 bases, J lost 4 bases, and 8 bases stayed unmatched. This CDR3 is built from 15 residues. Per the germline V gene, CDR1 is SGHTA and CDR2 is FQGNSA. As DNA, the CDR3 is TGTGCCAGCAGCCCCGTAGCGGGAAAGGCAGATACGCAGTATTTT. Translating gives CASSPVAGKADTQYF.